A single sample is the source of the 14 T cell receptor beta chains below, sequenced in a study of technical replicates of blood from a few donors. Profiled with immunoSEQ multiplex PCR; TCRdb holds only in-frame clones, not every one. The profile shows fewer than 90,000 clones, about 94% of them singletons. The sample taken for sequencing was T cells isolated from PBMCs. The origin of the receptors is a human donor in good health.

The chain combines TRBV19 with TRBJ2-1; a weak D match, TRBD2 (7 bases). This CDR3 comprises 16 residues. Germline CDR1 LNHDA, CDR2 SQIVND (reference sequence). V gave up 9 bases and J gave up 7 bases, with 25 bases separating them. CDR3: CASASGGGAFRNEQFF. In DNA form, the CDR3 reads TGTGCCAGCGCCTCGGGTGGGGGGGCCTTTCGGAATGAGCAGTTCTTC. Full variable domain (rest looked up from reference TRBV19 and TRBJ2-1): DGGITQSPKYLFRKEGQNVTLSCEQNLNHDAMYWYRQDPGQGLRLIYYSQIVNDFQKGDIAEGYSVSREKKESFPLTVTSAQKNPTAFYLCASASGGGAFRNEQFFGPGTRLTVL.

This clone was recorded a few times. This sequence joins TRBV18 and TRBJ1-1; a possible D gene is TRBD1 (5 bases). The CDR3 loop spans 14 amino acids. Per the germline V gene, CDR1 is KGHSH and CDR2 is LQKENI. V was clipped by 8 bases and J by 0 bases, with 13 bases between them. CDR3 residues: CASRQSSMNTEAFF. CDR3 bases: TGTGCCAGCAGACAGAGTTCTATGAACACTGAAGCTTTCTTT. The variable domain in full, completed from reference TRBV18 and TRBJ1-1, reads NAGVMQNPRHLVRRRGQEARLRCSPMKGHSHVYWYRQLPEEGLKFMVYLQKENIIDESGMPKERFSAEFPKEGPSILRIQQVVRGDSAAYFCASRQSSMNTEAFFGQGTRLTVV.

The V gene is TRBV19, the J gene TRBJ2-2, with 13 bases fitting TRBD2. The CDR3 extends over 17 amino acids. Germline CDR1 reads LNHDA; CDR2 reads SQIVND (reference sequence). Losses at the gene ends were 8 bases for V and 0 bases for J; bases not matched to a gene: 6. CDR3 protein: CASFGLAGATNTGELFF. The CDR3 DNA reads TGTGCCAGTTTCGGACTAGCGGGAGCTACGAACACCGGGGAGCTGTTTTTT. Using reference TRBV19 and TRBJ2-2 for the parts outside the CDR3, the full variable domain is DGGITQSPKYLFRKEGQNVTLSCEQNLNHDAMYWYRQDPGQGLRLIYYSQIVNDFQKGDIAEGYSVSREKKESFPLTVTSAQKNPTAFYLCASFGLAGATNTGELFFGEGSRLTVL.

J is TRBJ1-6 and V is TRBV5-4, with D tentatively TRBD1 (6 bases). Trimming stripped 1 base from V and 6 bases from J, with 11 bases between. The CDR3 spans 15 residues. Germline values: CDR1 SGHNT, CDR2 YYREEE (reference sequence). In nucleotides, the CDR3 is TGTGCCAGCAGCTTGTCGCAGGGGAGTAATTCACCCCTCCACTTT. Translating gives CASSLSQGSNSPLHF.

The chain links TRBV7-8 to TRBJ2-5; D gene ambiguous. Looked up from germline, CDR1 is SGHVS and CDR2 is FQNEAQ. Trimming removed 7 bases at V and 4 bases at J, with 13 bases between. CDR3 length: 13 amino acids. CDR3 amino acids: CASTLLVGETQYF. CDR3 bases: TGTGCCAGCACCCTACTCGTTGGAGAGACCCAGTACTTC. Filled out from reference TRBV7-8 and TRBJ2-5, the complete variable domain reads GAGVSQSPRYKVAKRGQDVALRCDPISGHVSLFWYQQALGQGPEFLTYFQNEAQLDKSGLPSDRFFAERPEGSVSTLKIQRTQQEDSAVYLCASTLLVGETQYFGPGTRLLVL.

This clone has just one count. The J gene is TRBJ2-3, the V gene TRBV10-2; the match to TRBD2 covers 10 bases. The CDR3 loop spans 14 amino acids. Germline-derived CDR1 and CDR2 are WSHSY and SAAADI. Unmatched junction bases numbered 1, after V lost 7 bases and J lost 0 bases. CDR3 in amino acids: CASKTSGSTDTQYF. The CDR3 DNA follows: TGCGCCAGCAAGACTAGCGGGAGCACAGATACGCAGTATTTT.

V is TRBV7-9 and J is TRBJ1-2, with 10 nucleotides matching TRBD1. The junction had 23 bases not matched to a gene; V was cut back by 5 bases and J by 8 bases. The V gene's germline CDR1 is SEHNR and CDR2 FQNEAQ (reference sequence). The CDR3 extends over 19 amino acids. CDR3 residues: CASSPATVDRDRGLGGYTF. In nucleotides, the CDR3 is TGTGCCAGCAGCCCCGCCACGGTCGACCGGGACAGGGGATTAGGGGGCTACACCTTC.

The chain is built from TRBV11-2 and TRBJ2-7, with 10 bases aligning to TRBD1. The CDR3 is 15 amino acids. V lost 8 bases to trimming and J lost 9 bases; unmatched junction nucleotides: 16. Germline V gene sequence: CDR1 SGHAT, CDR2 FQNNGV. CDR3 in DNA: TGTGCCAGCGGACCCGGGACAGGGGACCTCTGGGCGCAGTACTTC. Translation: CASGPGTGDLWAQYF.

This clone has only one observation. The J gene is TRBJ2-7, the V gene TRBV5-1, with TRBD1 identical over 8 bases. The CDR3 runs 16 residues. Germline values: CDR1 SGHRS, CDR2 YFSETQ. The V gene end was trimmed by 0 bases and the J gene end by 3 bases; junction bases not matched to a gene: 8. In DNA, the CDR3 is TGCGCCAGCAGCTTGGGGCAGGGGGCGGTGCGCTACGAGCAGTACTTC. The encoded protein is CASSLGQGAVRYEQYF.

V and J are TRBV25-1 and TRBJ2-1; TRBD2 matches 14 bases. Germline CDR1 MGHDK, CDR2 SYGVNS. J was trimmed by 6 bases and V by 1 base; bases with no gene match: 8. This CDR3 has 18 amino acids. CDR3 nucleotides: TGTGCCAGCAGTGAATTTGGACTAGCGGGGGGCCATGTCAATGAGCAGTTCTTC. Its protein is CASSEFGLAGGHVNEQFF.

The V gene is TRBV19, the J gene TRBJ2-7; TRBD2 aligns across 12 bases. V dropped 7 bases and J dropped 7; count of bases not matched to a gene: 8. Germline V gene data show CDR1 as LNHDA and CDR2 as SQIVND (reference sequence). The CDR3 totals 14 residues. CDR3 DNA: TGTGCCAGTACTAGCGGGAGGGCCTCAGGAGAGCAGTACTTC. This translates into CASTSGRASGEQYF.

The chain combines TRBV18 with TRBJ1-5; the D gene is possibly TRBD1 (5 bases). The CDR3 covers 16 residues. Trimming took 6 bases from V and 0 from J, leaving 15 bases between them. The germline V gene has CDR1 KGHSH and CDR2 LQKENI. CDR3 amino acids: CASSTGGGNSNQPQHF. In nucleotides, the CDR3 is TGTGCCAGCTCCACCGGGGGAGGCAATAGCAATCAGCCCCAGCATTTT.

This chain connects TRBV30 to TRBJ1-6; D not resolved. This CDR3 is 13 amino acids long. Germline CDR1 GTSNPN, CDR2 SVGIG (reference sequence). The V end was cut by 4 bases, the J end by 5 bases, with 9 bases between. CDR3 nucleotides: TGTGCCTGGAACCGGGGAAATAATTCACCCCTCCACTTT. Translating it yields CAWNRGNNSPLHF. The whole variable domain, filled in from reference TRBV30 and TRBJ1-6, reads SQTIHQWPATLVQPVGSPLSLECTVEGTSNPNLYWYRQAAGRGLQLLFYSVGIGQISSEVPQNLSASRPQDRQFILSSKKLLLSDSGFYLCAWNRGNNSPLHFGNGTRLTVT.

The chain employs TRBV11-2 and TRBJ1-4; tentatively, D is TRBD1 (6 bases). The CDR3 runs to 17 residues. Germline CDR1 and CDR2: SGHAT and FQNNGV. Trimming shortened V by 0 bases and J by 4 bases, and 15 bases separated the two germline ends. The DNA for the CDR3 is TGTGCCAGCAGCTTAGACAGATCGGGGGGCCTTAATGAAAAACTGTTTTTT. Protein: CASSLDRSGGLNEKLFF.